This T cell receptor (beta chain) was observed in a study of blood T cell repertoires in COVID-19. Study-wide context: PBMCs, B-cell-depleted T cells, or T cells were the source of the cDNA or gDNA that made up the material.

Profiled with immunoSEQ multiplex PCR; TCRdb holds only in-frame clones, not every one. The table includes around 200,000 clones, 75% to 90% detected once. The germline V and J ends were trimmed by 2 bases and 6 bases, with 17 bases remaining between them. This CDR3 region has 15 residues. Looked up from germline, CDR1 is SGHAT and CDR2 is FQNNGV. Sequenced material: peripheral blood. This TCR was sampled from a man aged 55-75 years with acute or convalescent COVID-19. This chain connects TRBV11-2 to TRBJ2-7; D is possibly TRBD1 (5 bases). Here the CDR3 reads CASSLYAGRAVEQYF. CDR3 nucleotides: TGTGCCAGCAGCTTATACGCCGGCAGGGCAGTCGAGCAGTACTTC.